The clone carrying this T cell receptor beta chain was counted only a few times. Its target is unknown. The length of the CDR3 is 13 residues. V dropped 4 bases and J dropped 8 bases, with 13 bases sitting between them. Germline V gene lookup returns CDR1 SGHRS and CDR2 YFSETQ. Time point denoted: patch test 3, about 24 weeks after DPC sensitization. Treatment in this sample: therapeutic diphenylcyclopropenone sensitization with weekly scalp DPC. It was from unfractionated whole blood that total RNA was extracted. Using its own MiXCR run on the RACE reads, TCRdb lists one record per CDR3 protein. The table records about 92,000 distinct CDR3 sequences, 11% of them present only once. This sample stems from a study of human T cells and chemical hapten exposure. Overall study results and limits: Sensitizing with DPC caused no change in TCRs above 1 in 1000 frequency.

The material was whole blood, obtained in connection with sensitization to the hapten diphenylcyclopropenone (DPC). The TCR originated in a woman aged 25 to 39 with alopecia areata. Some clones in this sample may be carry-over from other donors' samples. The chain has TRBV5-1 and TRBJ1-3; unclear D gene. The CDR3 region is CASSLSARDTIYF. The CDR3, as DNA: TGCGCCAGCAGCCTCTCGGCACGGGACACCATATATTTT.